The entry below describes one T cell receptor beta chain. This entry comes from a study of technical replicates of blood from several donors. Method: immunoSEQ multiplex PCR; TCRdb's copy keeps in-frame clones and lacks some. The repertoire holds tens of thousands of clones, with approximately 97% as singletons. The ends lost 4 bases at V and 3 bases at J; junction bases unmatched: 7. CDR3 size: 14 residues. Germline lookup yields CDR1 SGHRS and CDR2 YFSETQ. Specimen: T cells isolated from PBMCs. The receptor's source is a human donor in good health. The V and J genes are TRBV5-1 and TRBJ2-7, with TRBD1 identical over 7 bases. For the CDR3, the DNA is TGCGCCAGCAGCCACCGGGACAGCCACTACGAGCAGTACTTC. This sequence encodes CASSHRDSHYEQYF.